The 21 T cell receptor beta chains reported below all come from one sample, sequenced in a study of CD8 T cells in Susac syndrome. Random hexamers served to reverse transcribe roughly 0.5 to 1 ug RNA. TCRdb redid the calling of the immunoSEQ multiplex PCR reads with MiXCR, one entry per CDR3 protein. In the table there are about 180,000 distinct CDR3 sequences, nearly 97% of which are singletons. Source material: CD4+ T cells from PBMCs. The receptors here all came from a human donor with multiple sclerosis.

The gene calls are TRBV6-2 or TRBV6-3 and TRBJ2-7; TRBD1 might be the D (5 bases). The V and J ends lost 5 bases and 0 bases respectively, with 17 bases between them. This CDR3 comprises 16 residues. The germline gives CDR1 MNHEY, CDR2 SVGEGT. The CDR3 DNA is TGTGCCAGCAGTCTTCACAGGACAAGAAGCTCCTACGAGCAGTACTTC. It encodes CASSLHRTRSSYEQYF.

This clonotype was seen once. The gene calls are TRBV12-3 or TRBV12-4 and TRBJ1-6; D may be TRBD1 (5 bases). The CDR3 sequence is 13 residues long. Trimming left V 2 bases short and J 8 bases short, with 7 bases between. CDR3 sequence (DNA): TGTGCCAGCAGTTTATTACAGGATTCACCCCTCCACTTT. Protein: CASSLLQDSPLHF.

The chain is built from TRBV7-2 and TRBJ1-5, with 7 positions matching TRBD1. J gave up 2 bases and V 5 bases, and 6 bases lay outside the gene matches. Germline CDR1 SGHTA, CDR2 FQGNSA. There are 15 residues in the CDR3. CDR3 loop: CASSQGGRGNQPQHF. The DNA for the CDR3 is TGTGCCAGCAGCCAGGGGGGCAGGGGCAATCAGCCCCAGCATTTT.

For the CDR3, the DNA is TGTGCCAGTAGTCTGACCGGGGCCTCTGGGGCCAACGTCCTGACTTTC. This encodes CASSLTGASGANVLTF. The chain combines TRBV19 with TRBJ2-6, with D perhaps given as TRBD1 or TRBD2 (5 bases each). CDR1 is LNHDA, CDR2 SQIVND, per germline (reference sequence). This CDR3 is built from 16 residues. V lost 5 bases, J lost 0 bases, and 11 bases lay in between.

The CDR3: CAWSVFRETSYEQYF. The DNA for the CDR3 is TGTGCCTGGAGTGTATTCAGGGAGACCTCCTACGAGCAGTACTTC. V is TRBV30 and J is TRBJ2-7; D may match TRBD1 or TRBD2 (5 bases each). The germline CDR1 and CDR2 sequences are GTSNPN and SVGIG (reference sequence). The CDR3 covers 15 residues. Trimming took off 0 bases at V and 0 bases at J, with 12 bases between the two ends.

The rearrangement joins TRBV12-5 to TRBJ2-7, with TRBD1 identical over 10 bases. Germline loops: CDR1 LGHNT, CDR2 FRNRAP. The CDR3 covers 16 residues. V gave up 0 bases and J gave up 0 bases; unmatched junction bases: 2. The CDR3 bases are TGTGCTAGTGGTTTGGTAGGGACAGGGGACTCCTACGAGCAGTACTTC. Its protein product is CASGLVGTGDSYEQYF. Complete variable domain (other parts from reference TRBV12-5 and TRBJ2-7): DARVTQTPRHKVTEMGQEVTMRCQPILGHNTVFWYRQTMMQGLELLAYFRNRAPLDDSGMPKDRFSAEMPDATLATLKIQPSEPRDSAVYFCASGLVGTGDSYEQYFGPGTRLTVT.

The chain combines TRBV7-2 with TRBJ2-1; 7 bases are a match to TRBD1. V gave up 7 bases and J gave up 5 bases; unmatched junction bases: 8. The CDR3 spans 14 residues. Germline V gene sequence: CDR1 SGHTA, CDR2 FQGNSA. Here the CDR3 reads CASTRDRRNNEQFF. Written as DNA, the CDR3 is TGTGCCAGCACCCGGGACAGACGGAACAATGAGCAGTTCTTC.

The chain joins TRBV12-3 or TRBV12-4 to TRBJ1-1; no clear D. V was pared by 3 bases and J by 5 bases, with 10 bases between. CDR3 length: 13 amino acids. Here the CDR3 reads CASSFSWRTEAFF. CDR3 nucleotides: TGTGCCAGCAGTTTCTCGTGGAGGACTGAAGCTTTCTTT.

The chain recombines TRBV27 with TRBJ1-6; tentatively, D is TRBD1 (6 bases). The CDR3 is 19 residues long. Germline assignment: CDR1 MNHEY and CDR2 SMNVEV (reference sequence). With 2 bases removed from V and 7 bases from J, the gap between germline ends came to 24 bases. CDR3 loop: CASSLAIGFLDRTNSPLHF. The CDR3 DNA is TGTGCCAGCAGTTTAGCCATCGGGTTCCTTGACAGGACCAATTCACCCCTCCACTTT.

The chain has TRBV30 and TRBJ1-1; 7 nucleotides match TRBD1. V trimming: 7 bases; J trimming: 9 bases; junction bases outside the gene matches: 8. CDR1 is GTSNPN and CDR2 is SVGIG in the germline V gene (reference sequence). This CDR3 contains 11 residues. This CDR3 reads CASDRDSKAFF. CDR3 DNA sequence: TGTGCCTCCGACCGGGACAGTAAAGCTTTCTTT.

The rearrangement links TRBV24-1 to TRBJ2-1; tentatively, D is TRBD1 or TRBD2 (5 bases each). The length of the CDR3 is 15 residues. Germline V gene data show CDR1 as KGHDR and CDR2 as SFDVKD. V lost 9 bases, J lost 5 bases, and 19 bases lay in between. CDR3 bases: TGTGCCACCCAGGGACGATCGGCCCCCCACAATGAGCAGTTCTTC. It is translated as CATQGRSAPHNEQFF.

The CDR3 DNA follows: TGCAGTGCTAGAGCGCTCGGCGAATCTAATGAAAAACTGTTTTTT. This sequence encodes CSARALGESNEKLFF. The rearrangement joins TRBV20-1 to TRBJ1-4, with D uncertain. V was cut by 1 base and J by 3 bases, with 12 bases left in between. Germline loops: CDR1 DFQATT, CDR2 SNEGSKA (reference sequence). The CDR3 length is 15 residues.

V usage is TRBV30 and J usage is TRBJ1-1, with D unresolved. This CDR3 spans 13 amino acids. The germline gives CDR1 GTSNPN, CDR2 SVGIG (reference sequence). With 2 bases removed from V and 0 bases from J, the gap between germline ends came to 7 bases. Here the CDR3 reads CAWSLQMNTEAFF. CDR3 bases: TGTGCCTGGAGTCTTCAGATGAACACTGAAGCTTTCTTT. Supplemented by reference TRBV30 and TRBJ1-1, the full variable domain reads SQTIHQWPATLVQPVGSPLSLECTVEGTSNPNLYWYRQAAGRGLQLLFYSVGIGQISSEVPQNLSASRPQDRQFILSSKKLLLSDSGFYLCAWSLQMNTEAFFGQGTRLTVV.

The V call is TRBV27, the J call TRBJ2-4, with 7 positions matching TRBD2. This CDR3 has 12 residues. V was clipped by 3 bases and J by 8 bases; unmatched bases: 1. CDR1 is MNHEY and CDR2 is SMNVEV in the germline V gene (reference sequence). The CDR3 DNA follows: TGTGCCAGCAGTTTTCGGGGGGACATTCAGTACTTC. Its translation is CASSFRGDIQYF.

This chain uses TRBV20-1 with TRBJ2-3; maybe TRBD2 (5 bases). From germline, CDR1 is DFQATT and CDR2 SNEGSKA (reference sequence). This CDR3 spans 13 amino acids. Trimming removed 7 bases at V and 6 bases at J, with 17 bases between. CDR3 in amino acids: CSVNRASGDTQYF. The CDR3 region has the DNA TGCAGTGTTAACAGAGCATCGGGGGATACGCAGTATTTT.

CDR3: CASSERDTMNSPLHF. DNA for the CDR3: TGTGCCAGCAGTGAGCGGGACACCATGAATTCACCCCTCCACTTT. The genes are TRBV6-1 and TRBJ1-6; a weak D match, TRBD1 (6 bases). The CDR3 runs 15 residues. Trimming took 3 bases from V and 7 from J, leaving 13 bases between them. Germline CDR1 and CDR2: MNHNS and SASEGT.

The V and J genes are TRBV18 and TRBJ1-6, with 9 bases lining up with TRBD1. J gave up 10 bases and V 3 bases, and 4 bases lay outside the gene matches. This CDR3 is built from 14 residues. Germline CDR1 reads KGHSH; CDR2 reads LQKENI. The CDR3 sequence is CASSPPGQGSPLHF. Here the CDR3 DNA reads TGTGCCAGCTCACCGCCGGGACAGGGATCACCCCTCCACTTT.

This rearrangement joins TRBV9 to TRBJ1-1, with D hard to call. V lost 3 bases to trimming and J lost 1 base, with 10 bases between them. The CDR3 has 14 residues. Per germline, CDR1 SGDLS and CDR2 YYNGEE. The CDR3 sequence is CASSARTGNTEAFF. Written as DNA, the CDR3 is TGTGCCAGCAGCGCACGGACCGGGAACACTGAAGCTTTCTTT.

The chain combines TRBV9 with TRBJ2-3, with D tentatively TRBD1 (6 bases). CDR1 and CDR2 from the germline V gene are SGDLS and YYNGEE. The ends were cut back, 6 bases at V and 1 base at J, with 6 bases in the middle. This CDR3 is built from 12 residues. CDR3 region: CASNRGTDTQYF. CDR3 DNA: TGTGCCAGCAACAGGGGCACAGATACGCAGTATTTT.

This clonotype has just one count. The chain uses TRBV19 and TRBJ1-5; unclear D gene. Trimming shortened V by 5 bases and J by 5 bases, and 16 bases separated the two germline ends. CDR3 length equals 15 residues. Germline V CDR1 and CDR2: LNHDA, SQIVND (reference sequence). In DNA, the CDR3 is TGTGCCAGTAGTCAACCCCCTGATGGTCATCAGCCCCAGCATTTT. This encodes CASSQPPDGHQPQHF.

This clonotype appeared a single time. In DNA, the CDR3 is TGCAGTGCTCGCCATAGCGGGGGTCCTTACAATGAGCAGTTCTTC. It yields the protein CSARHSGGPYNEQFF. The rearrangement uses TRBV20-1 and TRBJ2-1; the match to TRBD2 covers 9 bases. Germline values: CDR1 DFQATT, CDR2 SNEGSKA (reference sequence). V gave up 5 bases and J gave up 4 bases; unmatched junction bases: 9. CDR3 length: 15 residues.